The 23 T cell receptor beta chains below were found in one sample sequenced in a study of CD8+ T cells in alopecia areata. Sequencing relied on a cDNA template that was reverse transcribed from extracted RNA. TCRdb's copy holds only in-frame clones and misses some; the assay was immunoSEQ multiplex PCR. This sample yields around 190,000 clones, of which 56% are seen a single time; approximately 4.9% belongs to the top ten. Sequenced material: CD8+ T cells sorted from blood. Receptors were obtained from a human donor in good health.

The chain has TRBV10-1 and TRBJ1-2; no firm D call. CDR1 is WNHNN, CDR2 SYGVQD, per germline (reference sequence). The CDR3 length is 11 residues. V gave up 0 bases and J gave up 14 bases, with 10 bases separating them. This CDR3 reads CASSESPPGTF. The CDR3 DNA is TGCGCCAGCAGTGAGTCGCCCCCTGGGACCTTC.

CDR3 DNA sequence: TGTGCCAGCAGTTACACTACTAATTCACCCCTCCACTTT. Encoded protein: CASSYTTNSPLHF. The chain recombines TRBV27 with TRBJ1-6, with D uncertain. The germline V and J ends were trimmed by 4 bases and 6 bases, with 7 bases remaining between them. Looked up from germline, CDR1 is MNHEY and CDR2 is SMNVEV (reference sequence). CDR3 length: 13 amino acids.

In this sample, this clone turned up once. J is TRBJ2-1 and V is TRBV11-3, with no clear D. Germline V gene lookup returns CDR1 SGHNT and CDR2 YENEEA. The CDR3 consists of 12 residues. Trimming took off 5 bases at V and 5 bases at J, with 7 bases between the two ends. The CDR3 reads CASSPPDNEQFF. CDR3 sequence (DNA): TGTGCCAGCAGCCCCCCTGACAATGAGCAGTTCTTC.

Only a few counts were recorded for this clone. The chain uses TRBV29-1 and TRBJ2-7; D not certain. Trimming cost V 0 bases and J 6 bases, with 6 bases left between them. The germline V gene encodes CDR1 SQVTM and CDR2 ANQGSEA. The CDR3 loop spans 11 amino acids. The CDR3 sequence: CSVEDMGEQYF. Here the CDR3 DNA reads TGCAGCGTTGAAGATATGGGCGAGCAGTACTTC.

The table lists this clone with a few counts. Germline and junction disagree at one end, which may indicate a read error. V and J are TRBV13 and TRBJ2-7; TRBD2 matches at 15 bases. Per the germline V gene, CDR1 is PRHDT and CDR2 is FYEKMQ (reference sequence). CDR3 size: 13 residues. CDR3: CASSPRTSGGADF. In DNA form, the CDR3 reads TGTGCCAGCAGCCCAAGGACTAGCGGGGGGGCGGACTTC.

The chain links TRBV5-1 to TRBJ1-2, with D perhaps TRBD1 (5 bases). In germline, CDR1 is SGHRS, CDR2 YFSETQ. The germline V and J ends were trimmed by 1 base and 1 base, with 11 bases remaining between them. This CDR3 is 15 amino acids long. The CDR3 loop is CASSLLTGFNYGYTF. The CDR3 DNA follows: TGCGCCAGCAGCTTGTTAACAGGTTTTAACTATGGCTACACCTTC.

This chain joins TRBV5-6 and TRBJ2-7; tentatively, D is TRBD2 (6 bases). Germline CDR1 and CDR2: SGHDT and YYEEEE. The ends were cut back, 3 bases at V and 3 bases at J, with 10 bases in the middle. This CDR3 is built from 13 residues. The chain's CDR3 is CASSSGVSYEQYF. CDR3 nucleotide sequence: TGTGCCAGCAGCTCGGGAGTCAGCTACGAGCAGTACTTC. Full variable domain (missing parts from reference TRBV5-6 and TRBJ2-7): DAGVTQSPTHLIKTRGQQVTLRCSPKSGHDTVSWYQQALGQGPQFIFQYYEEEERQRGNFPDRFSGHQFPNYSSELNVNALLLGDSALYLCASSSGVSYEQYFGPGTRLTVT.

This clone appeared a few times. The chain links TRBV7-2 to TRBJ2-6; D is unresolved. Trimming left V 4 bases short and J 2 bases short, with 9 bases between. The germline gives CDR1 SGHTA, CDR2 FQGNSA. This CDR3 contains 15 residues. The CDR3 sequence: CASSSGRTGANVLTF. The CDR3 DNA is TGTGCCAGCAGCTCCGGTAGGACTGGGGCCAACGTCCTGACTTTC. Full variable domain (outside the CDR3, taken from reference TRBV7-2 and TRBJ2-6): GAGVSQSPSNKVTEKGKDVELRCDPISGHTALYWYRQSLGQGLEFLIYFQGNSAPDKSGLPSDRFSAERTGGSVSTLTIQRTQQEDSAVYLCASSSGRTGANVLTFGAGSRLTVL.

This clone was counted once. The CDR3 is CASSARDTVIFSTDTQYF. Here the CDR3 DNA reads TGTGCCAGCAGCGCCCGGGACACCGTGATATTTAGCACAGATACGCAGTATTTT. The gene calls are TRBV7-9 and TRBJ2-3; D may be TRBD1 (6 bases). The germline V gene has CDR1 SEHNR and CDR2 FQNEAQ (reference sequence). Trimming stripped 5 bases from V and 0 bases from J, with 21 bases between. The CDR3 has 18 residues.

The V and J genes are TRBV30 and TRBJ1-1; D is undetermined. Germline V gives CDR1 GTSNPN, CDR2 SVGIG (reference sequence). The CDR3 length is 14 residues. The V gene lost 4 bases and the J gene lost 1 base, with 13 bases spanning the gap. The CDR3 region is CAWNVGRQNTEAFF. DNA for the CDR3: TGTGCCTGGAATGTAGGTCGGCAGAACACTGAAGCTTTCTTT.

The CDR3 spells CASSYQGAGAEAFF. The CDR3 DNA is TGTGCCAGCAGTTACCAGGGGGCCGGGGCTGAAGCTTTCTTT. The V and J genes are TRBV6-5 and TRBJ1-1; TRBD1 matches 8 bases. Germline loops: CDR1 MNHEY, CDR2 SVGAGI. The CDR3 extends over 14 amino acids. The ends lost 2 bases at V and 6 bases at J; junction bases unmatched: 5.

The rearrangement links TRBV6-5 to TRBJ1-1; 11 bases match TRBD1. CDR1 is MNHEY, CDR2 SVGAGI, per germline. The CDR3 length is 15 residues. Trimming took 6 bases from V and 0 from J; bases not matched to a gene: 3. CDR3 coding DNA: TGTGCCAGCAGACCGGGACAGGGGGTGAACACTGAAGCTTTCTTT. This sequence encodes CASRPGQGVNTEAFF.

The J gene is TRBJ2-5, the V gene TRBV11-2; perhaps TRBD2 as D (7 bases). The CDR3 sequence is 16 residues long. The V end lost 6 bases, the J end lost 2 bases, and 19 bases lay between the germline ends. Germline-derived CDR1 and CDR2 are SGHAT and FQNNGV. The CDR3 coding sequence is TGTGCCAGCAGTTCCGATGCGGGGGCCCTACAAGAGACCCAGTACTTC. It specifies CASSSDAGALQETQYF.

This clone was observed a few times. V is TRBV30 and J is TRBJ1-2, with D possibly TRBD1 on 5 matching bases. There are 15 residues in the CDR3. CDR1 is GTSNPN and CDR2 is SVGIG in the germline V gene (reference sequence). Trimming left V 5 bases short and J 0 bases short, with 16 bases between. For the CDR3, the DNA is TGTGCCTGGTCCGGGACGAGGGTAACTAACTATGGCTACACCTTC. Translated: CAWSGTRVTNYGYTF. The full variable domain, rest sourced from reference TRBV30 and TRBJ1-2, is SQTIHQWPATLVQPVGSPLSLECTVEGTSNPNLYWYRQAAGRGLQLLFYSVGIGQISSEVPQNLSASRPQDRQFILSSKKLLLSDSGFYLCAWSGTRVTNYGYTFGSGTRLTVV.

This chain connects TRBV4-1 to TRBJ2-1; TRBD1 is a possible D gene (6 bases). With 0 bases removed from V and 3 bases from J, the gap between germline ends came to 15 bases. Germline CDR1 is MGHRA and CDR2 is YSYEKL. The CDR3 covers 17 residues. CDR3 nucleotides: TGCGCCAGCAGCCAAGATCATCCCGGACAGAGCTACAATGAGCAGTTCTTC. Its protein is CASSQDHPGQSYNEQFF.

The J gene is TRBJ2-7, the V gene TRBV13; D remains ambiguous. Trimming left V 5 bases short and J 0 bases short, with 8 bases between. CDR3 length equals 13 residues. CDR1 PRHDT and CDR2 FYEKMQ come from the germline V gene (reference sequence). The CDR3 nucleotides read TGTGCCAGCAGCCCCCAAGGCTCCTACGAGCAGTACTTC. Its translation is CASSPQGSYEQYF.

This clone was seen once. In nucleotides, the CDR3 is TGTGCCAGCAGCTTACGAGGGGGGCCAGGAGATACGCAGTATTTT. Its translation: CASSLRGGPGDTQYF. This chain uses TRBV13 with TRBJ2-3; D may match TRBD1 or TRBD2 (6 bases each). V lost 2 bases and J lost 5, with 14 bases in between. CDR3 length equals 15 residues. Germline loops: CDR1 PRHDT, CDR2 FYEKMQ (reference sequence).

This clone came up a few times. The genes are TRBV2 and TRBJ2-2; the D is unclear. V lost 6 bases and J lost 6, with 5 bases in between. Germline assignment: CDR1 SNHLY and CDR2 FYNNEI. This CDR3 is 11 amino acids long. CDR3 sequence (DNA): TGTGCCAGCAGCTCATCCGGGGAGCTGTTTTTT. It translates to CASSSSGELFF. Drawing the rest from reference TRBV2 and TRBJ2-2, the complete variable domain is EPEVTQTPSHQVTQMGQEVILRCVPISNHLYFYWYRQILGQKVEFLVSFYNNEISEKSEIFDDQFSVERPDGSNFTLKIRSTKLEDSAMYFCASSSSGELFFGEGSRLTVL.

The chain couples TRBV5-1 to TRBJ2-2; D possibly corresponds to TRBD2 (5 bases). Germline assignment: CDR1 SGHRS and CDR2 YFSETQ. The ends were cut back, 1 base at V and 5 bases at J, with 9 bases in the middle. The CDR3 is 14 residues long. The CDR3 nucleotides are TGCGCCAGCAGCTTGCCCGGGGTTACCGGGGAGCTGTTTTTT. Translating it yields CASSLPGVTGELFF.

This rearrangement joins TRBV29-1 to TRBJ1-2, with 7 bases identical to TRBD1. J gave up 4 bases and V 4 bases, and 6 bases lay outside the gene matches. This CDR3 comprises 13 residues. Germline CDR1 SQVTM, CDR2 ANQGSEA. The CDR3 region has the DNA TGCAGCGTTGCGACAGGGACTATCTATGGCTACACCTTC. This translates into CSVATGTIYGYTF.

This chain links TRBV29-1 with TRBJ2-5, with TRBD1 identical over 7 bases. The CDR3 has 13 residues. V shed 0 bases, J shed 3 bases, and the junction held 1 base outside the gene matches. Per germline, CDR1 SQVTM and CDR2 ANQGSEA. The DNA of the CDR3 is TGCAGCGTTGAAGAAGGGACAGAAGAGACCCAGTACTTC. Protein: CSVEEGTEETQYF.

The gene calls are TRBV4-1 and TRBJ2-2; D remains unclear. The germline V gene has CDR1 MGHRA and CDR2 YSYEKL. Trimming shortened V by 6 bases and J by 1 base, and 12 bases separated the two germline ends. There are 15 residues in the CDR3. DNA for the CDR3: TGCGCCAGCAGTATCAGGTTGGGGAACACCGGGGAGCTGTTTTTT. Amino acid sequence: CASSIRLGNTGELFF.

The J gene is TRBJ1-3, the V gene TRBV29-1; D remains ambiguous. Trimming removed 7 bases at V and 4 bases at J, with 8 bases between. The germline gives CDR1 SQVTM, CDR2 ANQGSEA. The CDR3 runs 11 residues. For the CDR3, the DNA is TGCAGCGCCTACTTGGGAAACACCATATATTTT. It encodes CSAYLGNTIYF.